This T cell receptor (beta chain) was recovered during a study of cytomegalovirus exposure and HLA in healthy donors. Study-level results: The study had only CMV serostatus as immune exposure information.

Donors counted as nominally healthy when sampled, yet unrecorded immune exposures were likely. Amplification used 60 Vbeta primers and 13 Jbeta primers. TCRdb's table, derived via immunoSEQ multiplex PCR, lists solely in-frame clones and lacks some. The sample contains about 76,000 clones, around four fifths of which appear only once. V was clipped by 2 bases and J by 8 bases; unmatched bases: 8. The CDR3 has 14 residues. CDR1 is SNHLY, CDR2 FYNNEI, per germline. A few counts support this clone. Its antigen is undetermined. Sequencing was done on a sample of PBMCs. The chain couples TRBV2 to TRBJ1-2, with 7 bases aligning to TRBD1. The source of this sequence is a woman in her thirties or forties in good health and CMV-seropositive. The CDR3 loop is CASSEPRQGEGYTF. The CDR3 DNA reads TGTGCCAGCAGTGAACCTAGGCAGGGGGAGGGCTACACCTTC.